The TCR beta chain under discussion was sequenced for a study of blood T cell repertoires in COVID-19. As for the study in general: From the United States, Italy and Spain came samples of acute and convalescent COVID-19. PBMCs, B-cell-depleted T cells, or T cells were the source of the cDNA or gDNA that made up the material.

In the authors' methods: It was from reference gene primer amplification that nucleated cell counts were estimated. The table came from immunoSEQ multiplex PCR; TCRdb's copy has only in-frame clones and leaves some out. V and J calls and clone size are copied from that table; D and trimming were computed from the DNA. The profile covers 90,000 to 110,000 clones, with approximately 84% appearing a single time and approximately 7% taken by the ten largest. Germline CDR1 is LGHDT and CDR2 is YNNKEL (reference sequence). The CDR3 length is 14 residues. Trimming left V 0 bases short and J 7 bases short, with 12 bases between.

The source of this sequence is a woman aged 45-59 years with acute or convalescent COVID-19. The V call is TRBV3-1 (or the pseudogene TRBV3-2), the J call TRBJ2-5; D gene ambiguous. Sequenced sample: peripheral blood. The CDR3 DNA reads as TGTGCCAGCAGCCAAGATTCAGCCTCGGGGACCCAGTACTTC. Residues: CASSQDSASGTQYF.